The 25 T cell receptor beta chains listed next were all sequenced from one sample in a study of T cell responses to AZD1222 COVID-19 vaccine. The protocol was immunoSEQ multiplex PCR, while the TCRdb copy is restricted to in-frame clones and leaves out a portion. Among just under 150,000 clones, approximately 91% were seen once, and the ten largest hold roughly 5.2%. The material was peripheral blood, obtained 28 days after the second dose of the MenACWY control vaccine. All receptors derive from an adult who received the MenACWY meningococcal vaccine as a control.

This chain joins TRBV18 and TRBJ2-7; no definite D call. From germline, CDR1 is KGHSH and CDR2 LQKENI. The CDR3 is 11 residues long. V lost 3 bases and J 7 bases, leaving 7 bases between the germline ends. In nucleotides, the CDR3 is TGTGCCAGCTCACCCTCTGAGGAGCAGTACTTC. Translation: CASSPSEEQYF.

The V gene is TRBV11-2, the J gene TRBJ2-5; D possibly corresponds to TRBD1 (6 bases). V dropped 5 bases and J dropped 5 bases, with 18 bases sitting between them. This CDR3 is built from 15 residues. Germline CDR1 reads SGHAT; CDR2 reads FQNNGV. CDR3 sequence reads: CASSPQGKTWETQYF. The CDR3 bases are TGTGCCAGCAGCCCCCAGGGGAAGACTTGGGAGACCCAGTACTTC.

This chain links TRBV19 with TRBJ2-3, with D possibly being TRBD2 (7 bases). The V and J ends lost 9 bases and 3 bases respectively, with 22 bases between them. The CDR3 covers 16 residues. Germline CDR1 reads LNHDA; CDR2 reads SQIVND (reference sequence). Here the CDR3 reads CASTTQAGGRTDTQYF. The CDR3 nucleotides read TGTGCCAGCACCACCCAGGCCGGGGGGCGAACAGATACGCAGTATTTT. Supplemented by reference TRBV19 and TRBJ2-3, the full variable domain reads DGGITQSPKYLFRKEGQNVTLSCEQNLNHDAMYWYRQDPGQGLRLIYYSQIVNDFQKGDIAEGYSVSREKKESFPLTVTSAQKNPTAFYLCASTTQAGGRTDTQYFGPGTRLTVL.

J is TRBJ2-1 and V is TRBV11-2; 8 bases agree with TRBD1. V lost 5 bases, J lost 2 bases, and 5 bases stayed unmatched. Per germline, CDR1 SGHAT and CDR2 FQNNGV. This CDR3 spans 15 amino acids. CDR3 sequence (DNA): TGTGCCAGCAGCCTTGGGACAGGTACCTACAATGAGCAGTTCTTC. Amino acid sequence: CASSLGTGTYNEQFF. Supplemented by reference TRBV11-2 and TRBJ2-1, the full variable domain reads EAGVAQSPRYKIIEKRQSVAFWCNPISGHATLYWYQQILGQGPKLLIQFQNNGVVDDSQLPKDRFSAERLKGVDSTLKIQPAKLEDSAVYLCASSLGTGTYNEQFFGPGTRLTVL.

The V call is TRBV5-4, the J call TRBJ2-2; 12 bases map to TRBD2. In germline, CDR1 is SGHNT, CDR2 YYREEE (reference sequence). The trim removed 4 bases at V and 4 bases at J, leaving 5 bases unmatched. CDR3 length equals 16 residues. This CDR3 is CASSPLAGGGTGELFF. In DNA, the CDR3 is TGTGCCAGCAGCCCGCTAGCGGGAGGGGGCACCGGGGAGCTGTTTTTT. The complete variable domain, with remaining parts taken from reference TRBV5-4 and TRBJ2-2, reads ETGVTQSPTHLIKTRGQQVTLRCSSQSGHNTVSWYQQALGQGPQFIFQYYREEENGRGNFPPRFSGLQFPNYSSELNVNALELDDSALYLCASSPLAGGGTGELFFGEGSRLTVL.

In DNA form, the CDR3 reads TGCGCCAGCAGCCAAGATCCTAGGTCCACAGATACGCAGTATTTT. It is translated as CASSQDPRSTDTQYF. The chain employs TRBV4-3 and TRBJ2-3, with unresolved D. The V gene lost 0 bases and the J gene lost 2 bases, with 9 bases spanning the gap. CDR1 and CDR2 (germline): LGHNA, YSLEER. The CDR3 runs 15 residues.

The rearrangement links TRBV7-9 to TRBJ1-5; 7 bases are a match to TRBD1. The germline CDR1 and CDR2 sequences are SEHNR and FQNEAQ (reference sequence). V gave up 5 bases and J gave up 3 bases; unmatched junction bases: 4. The CDR3 contains 14 residues. The CDR3 here is CASSIGTANQPQHF. The CDR3 DNA reads TGTGCCAGCAGCATCGGGACAGCCAATCAGCCCCAGCATTTT. Full variable domain (rest looked up from reference TRBV7-9 and TRBJ1-5): DTGVSQNPRHKITKRGQNVTFRCDPISEHNRLYWYRQTLGQGPEFLTYFQNEAQLEKSRLLSDRFSAERPKGSFSTLEIQRTEQGDSAMYLCASSIGTANQPQHFGDGTRLSIL.

This clone was picked up one time. The CDR3 sequence: CASSLTDRGRGEKLFF. The CDR3, as DNA: TGCGCCAGCAGCTTGACCGACAGGGGAAGGGGTGAAAAACTGTTTTTT. V and J are TRBV5-1 and TRBJ1-4; TRBD1 agrees at 8 bases. Germline CDR1 reads SGHRS; CDR2 reads YFSETQ. The CDR3 contains 16 residues. Unmatched junction bases numbered 9, after V lost 1 base and J lost 7 bases.

CDR3 DNA: TGTGCCAGCTCAACTGGGACAGGTCGCTACGAGCAGTACTTC. Its protein is CASSTGTGRYEQYF. The rearrangement uses TRBV18 and TRBJ2-7, with TRBD1 identical over 8 bases. Germline V gives CDR1 KGHSH, CDR2 LQKENI. This CDR3 is built from 14 residues. V shed 5 bases, J shed 3 bases, and the junction held 6 bases outside the gene matches.

The genes are TRBV4-1 and TRBJ1-2; tentative D call: TRBD1 (6 bases). This CDR3 spans 15 amino acids. Germline-derived CDR1 and CDR2 are MGHRA and YSYEKL. V was pared by 4 bases and J by 3 bases, with 15 bases between. CDR3 DNA: TGCGCCAGCAGCCGACAAGACAGGATGGACTATGGCTACACCTTC. It specifies CASSRQDRMDYGYTF.

CDR3 nucleotides: TGTGCCAGCAAGGGGGCCGATTACACTGAAGCTTTCTTT. Protein product: CASKGADYTEAFF. The rearrangement links TRBV2 to TRBJ1-1; TRBD1 agrees at 7 bases. Per the germline V gene, CDR1 is SNHLY and CDR2 is FYNNEI. The CDR3 extends over 13 amino acids. The V and J ends lost 7 bases and 3 bases, in that order; junction bases with no gene match: 5. Full variable domain (missing parts from reference TRBV2 and TRBJ1-1): EPEVTQTPSHQVTQMGQEVILRCVPISNHLYFYWYRQILGQKVEFLVSFYNNEISEKSEIFDDQFSVERPDGSNFTLKIRSTKLEDSAMYFCASKGADYTEAFFGQGTRLTVV.

This clone is a singleton in its sample. The rearrangement joins TRBV10-3 to TRBJ2-7; D is unresolved. The CDR3 has 12 amino acids. Germline CDR1 reads ENHRY; CDR2 reads SYGVKD. Trimming shortened V by 0 bases and J by 2 bases, and 2 bases separated the two germline ends. The CDR3 DNA reads TGTGCCATCAGTGAGTCGGCCTACGAGCAGTACTTC. Amino acids: CAISESAYEQYF.

The chain has TRBV11-1 and TRBJ2-7; D unclear. The germline V gene has CDR1 SGHAT and CDR2 FQDESV (reference sequence). The ends were cut back, 0 bases at V and 0 bases at J, with 9 bases in the middle. The CDR3 runs to 15 residues. CDR3 region: CASSLARHLSYEQYF. The CDR3 coding sequence is TGTGCCAGCAGCTTAGCTCGACACCTCTCCTACGAGCAGTACTTC.

V and J are TRBV4-2 and TRBJ2-1; TRBD2 aligns across 8 bases. V lost 0 bases, J lost 3 bases, and 13 bases stayed unmatched. Germline V CDR1 and CDR2: LGHNA, YNFKEQ. The CDR3 spans 19 residues. Here the CDR3 DNA reads TGTGCCAGCAGCCAAGATCCCCCGGTAACTAGCGGCTTCTACAATGAGCAGTTCTTC. Its protein product is CASSQDPPVTSGFYNEQFF.

The chain employs TRBV5-5 and TRBJ2-5, with D unresolved. The length of the CDR3 is 15 residues. Trimming removed 4 bases from V and 9 bases from J, with 22 bases in between. Germline V gene lookup returns CDR1 SGHKS and CDR2 YYEKEE (reference sequence). The CDR3 protein is CASSQAVRQEMAQYF. The CDR3 DNA reads TGTGCCAGCAGCCAAGCAGTAAGACAAGAGATGGCCCAGTACTTC.

This clone showed up just a few times. The chain combines TRBV5-5 with TRBJ2-7; D tentatively fits TRBD1 or TRBD2 (5 bases each). The V and J ends lost 0 bases and 5 bases respectively, with 9 bases between them. Germline CDR1 reads SGHKS; CDR2 reads YYEKEE (reference sequence). CDR3 length equals 13 residues. The DNA of the CDR3 is TGTGCCAGCAGCTTGGCCTTGGGGGACGAGCAGTACTTC. Protein: CASSLALGDEQYF.

The rearrangement joins TRBV9 to TRBJ1-1; D may be TRBD1 (5 bases). Per the germline V gene, CDR1 is SGDLS and CDR2 is YYNGEE. The V and J ends lost 3 bases and 5 bases respectively, with 14 bases between them. CDR3 length: 14 residues. Here the CDR3 reads CASSAGASGTEAFF. DNA of the CDR3: TGTGCCAGCAGCGCCGGGGCCTCCGGGACTGAAGCTTTCTTT.

The gene calls are TRBV29-1 and TRBJ2-6, with 9 bases lining up with TRBD1. The V gene's germline CDR1 is SQVTM and CDR2 ANQGSEA. With 4 bases clipped from V and 2 bases from J, the junction kept 9 bases outside the gene matches. The length of the CDR3 is 17 residues. This chain's CDR3 is CSVGGPGQGAGANVLTF. CDR3 nucleotide sequence: TGCAGCGTTGGGGGACCGGGACAGGGTGCTGGGGCCAACGTCCTGACTTTC.

In its sample, this clone was seen a few times. The rearrangement joins TRBV7-2 to TRBJ1-1; no clear D gene. Germline V lookup: CDR1 SGHTA, CDR2 FQGNSA. The length of the CDR3 is 15 residues. V was pared by 5 bases and J by 1 base, with 14 bases between. DNA for the CDR3: TGTGCCAGCAGCCTCCTTTCTTTAGCGAACACTGAAGCTTTCTTT. The encoded protein is CASSLLSLANTEAFF.

The chain links TRBV24-1 to TRBJ1-2; TRBD1 agrees at 9 bases. The junction had 14 bases not matched to a gene; V was cut back by 4 bases and J by 3 bases. Germline V CDR1 and CDR2: KGHDR, SFDVKD. The CDR3 spans 18 residues. CDR3 DNA: TGTGCCACCAGTGAGTCTCCGGGACAGGGTAGATCCCACTATGGCTACACCTTC. Translated, it gives CATSESPGQGRSHYGYTF.

The CDR3 reads CASSFRGYEQYF. The CDR3 DNA reads TGTGCCAGCAGCTTCAGGGGCTACGAGCAGTACTTC. The chain couples TRBV5-5 to TRBJ2-7; TRBD1 might be the D (6 bases). Per the germline V gene, CDR1 is SGHKS and CDR2 is YYEKEE (reference sequence). The CDR3 sequence is 12 residues long. Trimming cost V 2 bases and J 3 bases, with 6 bases left between them.

This clone occurred once. Here the CDR3 reads CASSLDNNQPQHF. The CDR3, as DNA: TGCGCCAGCAGCTTGGACAACAATCAGCCCCAGCATTTT. The chain joins TRBV5-1 to TRBJ1-5, with D uncertain. Trimming pared 0 bases from V and 3 bases from J, leaving 4 bases between. This CDR3 region has 13 residues. In germline, CDR1 is SGHRS, CDR2 YFSETQ.

The chain employs TRBV5-1 and TRBJ2-5; 9 bases agree with TRBD2. This CDR3 has 16 amino acids. The V and J ends lost 1 base and 5 bases, in that order; junction bases with no gene match: 9. The germline V gene encodes CDR1 SGHRS and CDR2 YFSETQ. The CDR3: CASSLRLAGAGETQYF. Here the CDR3 DNA reads TGCGCCAGCAGCTTGAGGTTAGCGGGAGCCGGGGAGACCCAGTACTTC.

CDR3 protein: CASSALQNSPLHF. The CDR3 nucleotides read TGTGCCAGTAGTGCCCTACAGAATTCACCCCTCCACTTT. The V call is TRBV19, the J call TRBJ1-6; no firm D call. With 5 bases removed from V and 7 bases from J, the gap between germline ends came to 9 bases. CDR1 LNHDA and CDR2 SQIVND come from the germline V gene (reference sequence). CDR3 length: 13 amino acids.

This clone was observed a single time. The V call is TRBV9, the J call TRBJ1-1, with D hard to call. Germline V gene data show CDR1 as SGDLS and CDR2 as YYNGEE. Trimming left V 3 bases short and J 0 bases short, with 6 bases between. This CDR3 contains 13 residues. CDR3 bases: TGTGCCAGCAGCGCTACAGTGAACACTGAAGCTTTCTTT. Encoded protein: CASSATVNTEAFF.